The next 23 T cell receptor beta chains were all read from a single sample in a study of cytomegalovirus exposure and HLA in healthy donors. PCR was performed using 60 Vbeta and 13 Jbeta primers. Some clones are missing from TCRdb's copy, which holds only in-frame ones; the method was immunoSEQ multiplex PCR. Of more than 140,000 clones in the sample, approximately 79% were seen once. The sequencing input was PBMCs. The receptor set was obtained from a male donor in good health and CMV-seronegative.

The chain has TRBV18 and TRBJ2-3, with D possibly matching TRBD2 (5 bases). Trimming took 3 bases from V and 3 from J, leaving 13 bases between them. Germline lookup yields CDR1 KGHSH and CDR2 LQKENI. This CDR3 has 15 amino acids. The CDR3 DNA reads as TGTGCCAGCTCACCCGGTGAGGGCGGGACAGATACGCAGTATTTT. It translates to CASSPGEGGTDTQYF. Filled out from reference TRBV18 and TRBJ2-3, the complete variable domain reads NAGVMQNPRHLVRRRGQEARLRCSPMKGHSHVYWYRQLPEEGLKFMVYLQKENIIDESGMPKERFSAEFPKEGPSILRIQQVVRGDSAAYFCASSPGEGGTDTQYFGPGTRLTVL.

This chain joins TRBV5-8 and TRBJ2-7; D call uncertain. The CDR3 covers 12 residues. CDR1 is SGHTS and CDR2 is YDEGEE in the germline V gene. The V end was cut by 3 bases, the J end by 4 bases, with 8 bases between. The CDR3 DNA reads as TGTGCCAGCAGCTCGGGTGGGTACGAGCAGTACTTC. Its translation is CASSSGGYEQYF.

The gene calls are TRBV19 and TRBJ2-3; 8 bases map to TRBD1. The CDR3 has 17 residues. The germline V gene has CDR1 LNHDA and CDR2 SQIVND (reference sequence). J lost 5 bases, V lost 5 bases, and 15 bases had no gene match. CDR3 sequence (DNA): TGTGCCAGTAGTTCATCAGGACAGGGTTCGCTCATAGATACGCAGTATTTT. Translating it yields CASSSSGQGSLIDTQYF.

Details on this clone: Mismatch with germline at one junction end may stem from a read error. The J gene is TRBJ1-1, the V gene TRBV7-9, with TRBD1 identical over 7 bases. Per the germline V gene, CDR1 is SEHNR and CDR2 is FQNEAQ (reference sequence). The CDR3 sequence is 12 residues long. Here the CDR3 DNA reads TGTTCCAGCAGGACAGGCATCCCTGAAGCTTTCTTT. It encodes CSSRTGIPEAFF.

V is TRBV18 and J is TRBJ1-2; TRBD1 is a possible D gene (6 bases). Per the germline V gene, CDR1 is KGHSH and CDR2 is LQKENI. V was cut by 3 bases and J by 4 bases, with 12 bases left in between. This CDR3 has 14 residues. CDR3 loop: CASSPAGAIYGYTF. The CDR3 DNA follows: TGTGCCAGCTCACCGGCAGGGGCCATCTATGGCTACACCTTC.

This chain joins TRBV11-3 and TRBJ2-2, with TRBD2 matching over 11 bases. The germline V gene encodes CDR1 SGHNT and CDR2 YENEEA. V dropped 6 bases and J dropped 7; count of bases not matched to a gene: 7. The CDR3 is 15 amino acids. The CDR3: CASSTSGRVGGELFF. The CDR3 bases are TGTGCCAGCAGTACTAGCGGGAGAGTCGGCGGGGAGCTGTTTTTT. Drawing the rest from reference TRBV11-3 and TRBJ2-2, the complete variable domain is EAGVVQSPRYKIIEKKQPVAFWCNPISGHNTLYWYLQNLGQGPELLIRYENEEAVDDSQLPKDRFSAERLKGVDSTLKIQPAELGDSAVYLCASSTSGRVGGELFFGEGSRLTVL.

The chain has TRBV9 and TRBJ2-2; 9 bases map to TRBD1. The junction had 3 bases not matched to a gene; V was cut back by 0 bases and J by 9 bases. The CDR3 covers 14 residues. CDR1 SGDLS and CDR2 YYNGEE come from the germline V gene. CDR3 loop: CASSVVQGARELFF. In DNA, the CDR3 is TGTGCCAGCAGCGTAGTACAGGGGGCACGGGAGCTGTTTTTT.

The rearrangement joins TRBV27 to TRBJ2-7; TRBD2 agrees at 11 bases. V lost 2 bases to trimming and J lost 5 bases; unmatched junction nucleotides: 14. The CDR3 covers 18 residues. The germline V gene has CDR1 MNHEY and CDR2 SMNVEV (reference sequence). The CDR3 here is CASSLSGVTSGIAHEQYF. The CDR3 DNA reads TGTGCCAGCAGTTTAAGTGGGGTGACTAGCGGGATAGCCCACGAGCAGTACTTC.

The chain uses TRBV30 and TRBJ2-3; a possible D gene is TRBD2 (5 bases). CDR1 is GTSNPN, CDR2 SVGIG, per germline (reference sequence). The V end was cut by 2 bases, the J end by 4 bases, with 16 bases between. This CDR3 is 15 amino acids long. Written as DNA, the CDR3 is TGTGCCTGGAGTCTGGGGAGAACCGGGTCAGATACGCAGTATTTT. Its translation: CAWSLGRTGSDTQYF.

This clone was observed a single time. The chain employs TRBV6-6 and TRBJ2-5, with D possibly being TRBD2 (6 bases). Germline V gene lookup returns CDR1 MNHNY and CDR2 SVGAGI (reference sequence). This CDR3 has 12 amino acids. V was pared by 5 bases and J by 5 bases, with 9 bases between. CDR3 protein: CASSRRDETQYF. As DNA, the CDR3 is TGTGCCAGCAGTAGGAGGGACGAGACCCAGTACTTC.

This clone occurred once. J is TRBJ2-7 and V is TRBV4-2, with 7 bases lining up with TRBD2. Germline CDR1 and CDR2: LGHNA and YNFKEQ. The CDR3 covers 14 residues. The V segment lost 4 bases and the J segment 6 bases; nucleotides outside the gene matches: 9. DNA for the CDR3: TGTGCCAGCAGCCGAGGGGCGGGAGCGGGCGAGCAGTACTTC. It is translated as CASSRGAGAGEQYF.

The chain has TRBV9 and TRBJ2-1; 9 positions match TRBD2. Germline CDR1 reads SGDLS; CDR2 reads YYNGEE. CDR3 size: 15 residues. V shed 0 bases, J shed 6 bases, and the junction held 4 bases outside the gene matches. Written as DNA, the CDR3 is TGTGCCAGCAGCGTAGCTCGCGGGAGGGCCAATGAGCAGTTCTTC. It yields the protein CASSVARGRANEQFF.

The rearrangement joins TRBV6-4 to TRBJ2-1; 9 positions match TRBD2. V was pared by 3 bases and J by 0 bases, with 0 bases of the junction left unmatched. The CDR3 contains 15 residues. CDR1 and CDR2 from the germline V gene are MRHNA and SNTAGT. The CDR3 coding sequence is TGTGCCAGCAGTGAACTAGCGGGCTCCTACAATGAGCAGTTCTTC. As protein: CASSELAGSYNEQFF.

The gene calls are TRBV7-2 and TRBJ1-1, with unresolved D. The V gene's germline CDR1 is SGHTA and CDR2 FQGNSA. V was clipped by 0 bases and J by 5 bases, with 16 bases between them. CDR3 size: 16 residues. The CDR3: CASSLAYHNAGTEAFF. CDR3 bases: TGTGCCAGCAGCTTAGCGTATCACAACGCCGGGACTGAAGCTTTCTTT.

DNA for the CDR3: TGTGCCTGGAGTGAACAGGGGGCCGTTGAAGCTTTCTTT. Translating it yields CAWSEQGAVEAFF. V usage is TRBV30 and J usage is TRBJ1-1; 9 bases align to TRBD1. CDR1 is GTSNPN and CDR2 is SVGIG in the germline V gene (reference sequence). CDR3 length: 13 residues. Trimming at V came to 1 base and at J to 7 bases, leaving 4 bases not matched to a gene.

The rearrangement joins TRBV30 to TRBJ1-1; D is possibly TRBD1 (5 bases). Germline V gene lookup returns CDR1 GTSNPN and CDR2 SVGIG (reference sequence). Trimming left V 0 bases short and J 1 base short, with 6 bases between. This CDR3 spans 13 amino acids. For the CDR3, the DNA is TGTGCCTGGAGTGTTGGGGCGAACACTGAAGCTTTCTTT. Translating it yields CAWSVGANTEAFF.

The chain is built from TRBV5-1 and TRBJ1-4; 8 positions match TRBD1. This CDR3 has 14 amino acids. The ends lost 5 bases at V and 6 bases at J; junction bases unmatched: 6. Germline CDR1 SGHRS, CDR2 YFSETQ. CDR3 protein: CASRPGTGDEKLFF. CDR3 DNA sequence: TGCGCCAGCAGACCCGGGACAGGAGATGAAAAACTGTTTTTT.

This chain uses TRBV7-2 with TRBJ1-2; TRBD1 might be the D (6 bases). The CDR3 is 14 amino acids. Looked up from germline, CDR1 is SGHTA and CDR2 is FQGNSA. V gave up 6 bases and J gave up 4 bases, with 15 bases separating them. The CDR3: CASRFGGGSYGYTF. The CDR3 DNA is TGTGCCAGCAGATTCGGGGGGGGCTCCTATGGCTACACCTTC.

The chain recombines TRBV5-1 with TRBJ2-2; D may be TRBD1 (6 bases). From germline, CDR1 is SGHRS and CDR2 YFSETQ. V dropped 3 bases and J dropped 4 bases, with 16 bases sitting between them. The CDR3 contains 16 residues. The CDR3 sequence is CASSYRVPRATGELFF. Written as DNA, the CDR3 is TGCGCCAGCAGCTACAGGGTGCCGCGAGCCACCGGGGAGCTGTTTTTT.

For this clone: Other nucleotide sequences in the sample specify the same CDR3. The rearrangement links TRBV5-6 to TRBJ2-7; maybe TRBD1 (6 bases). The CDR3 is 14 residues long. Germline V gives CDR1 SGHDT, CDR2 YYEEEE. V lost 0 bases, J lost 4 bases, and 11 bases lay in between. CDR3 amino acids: CASSLGVQGYEQYF. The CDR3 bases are TGTGCCAGCAGCTTGGGGGTACAGGGTTACGAGCAGTACTTC.

The DNA for the CDR3 is TGTGCCAGCAGCCTTGGGACTAGCGGGAGCGACGAGCAGTACTTC. Translated, it gives CASSLGTSGSDEQYF. J is TRBJ2-7 and V is TRBV7-9; the match to TRBD2 covers 14 bases. This CDR3 spans 15 amino acids. Per germline, CDR1 SEHNR and CDR2 FQNEAQ (reference sequence). With V trimmed by 5 bases and J by 5 bases, 5 bases remained unmatched.

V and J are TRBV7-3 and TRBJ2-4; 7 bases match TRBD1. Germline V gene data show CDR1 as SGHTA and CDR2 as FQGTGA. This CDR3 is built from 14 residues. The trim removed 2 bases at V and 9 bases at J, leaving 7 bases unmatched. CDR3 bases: TGTGCCAGCAGCTTAGGGGAGAACAGGGGCATTCAGTACTTC. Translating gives CASSLGENRGIQYF.

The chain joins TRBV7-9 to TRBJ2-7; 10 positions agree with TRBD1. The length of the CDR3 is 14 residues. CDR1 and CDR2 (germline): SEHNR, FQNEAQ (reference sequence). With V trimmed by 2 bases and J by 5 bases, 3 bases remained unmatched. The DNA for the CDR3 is TGTGCCAGCAGCTTATCGACAGGGGGCGACGAGCAGTACTTC. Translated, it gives CASSLSTGGDEQYF.